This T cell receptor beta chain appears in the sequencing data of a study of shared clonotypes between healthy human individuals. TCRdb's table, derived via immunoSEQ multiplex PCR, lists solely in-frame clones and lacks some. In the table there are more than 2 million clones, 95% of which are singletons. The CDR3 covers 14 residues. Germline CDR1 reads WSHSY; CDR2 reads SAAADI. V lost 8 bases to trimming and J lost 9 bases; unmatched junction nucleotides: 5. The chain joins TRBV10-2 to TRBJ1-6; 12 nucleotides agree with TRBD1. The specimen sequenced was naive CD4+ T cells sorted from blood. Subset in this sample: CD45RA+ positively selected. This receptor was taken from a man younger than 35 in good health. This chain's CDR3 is CASGGTGGTSPLHF. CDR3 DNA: TGCGCCAGCGGGGGGACAGGGGGCACTTCACCCCTCCACTTT.